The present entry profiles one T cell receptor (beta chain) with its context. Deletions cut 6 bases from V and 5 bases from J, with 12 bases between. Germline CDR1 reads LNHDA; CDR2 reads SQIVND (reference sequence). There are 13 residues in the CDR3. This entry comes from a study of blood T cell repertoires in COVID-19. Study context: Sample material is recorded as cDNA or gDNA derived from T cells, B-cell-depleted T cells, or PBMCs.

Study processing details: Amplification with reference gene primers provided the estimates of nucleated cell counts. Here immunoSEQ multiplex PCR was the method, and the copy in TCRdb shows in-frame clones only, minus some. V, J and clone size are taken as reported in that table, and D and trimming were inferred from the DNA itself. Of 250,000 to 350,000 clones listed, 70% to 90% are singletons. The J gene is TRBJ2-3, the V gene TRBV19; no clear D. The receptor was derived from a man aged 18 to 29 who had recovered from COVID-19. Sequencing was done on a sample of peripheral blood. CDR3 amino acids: CASSLLSGDTQYF. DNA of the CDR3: TGTGCCAGTAGCCTATTAAGTGGAGATACGCAGTATTTT.